Listed below are T cell receptor beta chains from one sample, sequenced in a study of vaccination and CD4 T cells after COVID-19. Using its own MiXCR run on the PCR reads, TCRdb lists one record per CDR3 protein. The sample lists roughly 10,000 distinct CDR3 sequences; 70% to 75% were seen once. Their specific antigens are unknown. Sequences were obtained from CD4+ T cells from blood, cultured in vitro. These TCRs come from a human donor who had recovered from COVID-19. Both conserved end residues are part of each CDR3.

TRBV24-1,TRBJ1-5,CATSEGGPSNQPQHF
TRBV6-1,TRBJ1-2,CASSIPANYGYTF
TRBV4-2,TRBJ2-1,CASSQDRSYNEQFF
TRBV20-1,TRBJ2-2,CSARLVPGELFF
TRBV24-1,TRBJ2-3,CATSDAMGLAGTSSTDTQYF
TRBV11-2,TRBJ1-1,CASSSRVGTEAFF
TRBV28,TRBJ1-1,CASSFDAGALYSSNTEAFF
TRBV24-1,TRBJ1-5,CATSDPKVGGNQPQHF
TRBV27,TRBJ2-2,CASSLRGAAKNTGELFF
TRBV19,TRBJ1-2,CASSIEGQGRYGYTF
TRBV7-2,TRBJ2-7,CASNQGGGGRYYEQYF
TRBV20-1,TRBJ2-3,CSARVAGGRDTQYF
TRBV12-3/TRBV12-4,TRBJ2-3,CASSTRTSGSGDTQYF
TRBV28,TRBJ1-6,CASSGSPSGVNSPLHF
TRBV9,TRBJ1-6,CASSAQVSPTNNSPLHF
TRBV30,TRBJ2-7,CAWRGRDGEQYF
TRBV6-2/TRBV6-3,TRBJ1-2,CASSYGQSSVYGYTF
TRBV7-8,TRBJ1-5,CASSFGVPGQVTGQPQHF
TRBV6-2/TRBV6-3,TRBJ1-1,CASSRVQTGGNTEAFF
TRBV20-1,TRBJ2-3,CSQTSGRSDTQYF
TRBV29-1,TRBJ1-2,CSGDRGQGYGYTF
TRBV7-3,TRBJ1-2,CASSLGAGVYGYTF
TRBV20-1,TRBJ1-1,CSASYPTGLGPSNTEAFF
TRBV3-1,TRBJ1-2,CASSQALSHGYTF
TRBV29-1,TRBJ1-2,CSVARGYTF